One and the same sample provided the 10 T cell receptor beta chains below, sequenced in a study of PD-1 blockade in classical Hodgkin lymphoma. Patients all relapsed after autologous stem cell transplantation, and there was variation in brentuximab vedotin exposure. Thawed PBMCs yielded CD4+ T cells through magnetic negative selection. Profiling relied on immunoSEQ multiplex PCR, and the TCRdb table lists in-frame clones only, not all of them. The sample yields tens of thousands of clones, about three quarters seen once. The sequencing used CD4+ T cells from blood, collected at baseline. The receptors stem from a human donor with classical Hodgkin lymphoma.

This clone was detected only once. The rearrangement links TRBV13 to TRBJ2-2, with 8 nucleotides matching TRBD2. Trimming took 4 bases from V and 2 from J; bases not matched to a gene: 12. Germline V gives CDR1 PRHDT, CDR2 FYEKMQ (reference sequence). The CDR3 is 18 amino acids. The CDR3 protein is CASSSPSWRGDNTGELFF. CDR3 sequence (DNA): TGTGCCAGCAGCTCACCGTCTTGGCGGGGGGATAACACCGGGGAGCTGTTTTTT.

The chain links TRBV7-9 to TRBJ2-7, with 8 bases matching TRBD2. V trimming: 3 bases; J trimming: 3 bases; junction bases outside the gene matches: 7. The CDR3 loop spans 15 amino acids. CDR1 is SEHNR and CDR2 is FQNEAQ in the germline V gene (reference sequence). CDR3 amino acids: CASSFDGGGIYEQYF. CDR3 sequence (DNA): TGTGCCAGCAGCTTCGATGGCGGGGGGATCTACGAGCAGTACTTC.

The genes are TRBV5-4 and TRBJ1-1, with no clear D. V lost 1 base and J lost 5, with 15 bases in between. The CDR3 totals 15 residues. Germline values: CDR1 SGHNT, CDR2 YYREEE (reference sequence). The CDR3 here is CASSLSSAWGTEAFF. In DNA, the CDR3 is TGTGCCAGCAGCTTGTCTAGCGCTTGGGGAACTGAAGCTTTCTTT.

V and J are TRBV7-2 and TRBJ1-2; D perhaps matches TRBD1 (5 bases). This CDR3 has 13 residues. Germline-derived CDR1 and CDR2 are SGHTA and FQGNSA. The V end lost 5 bases, the J end lost 0 bases, and 7 bases lay between the germline ends. This CDR3 reads CASSPDTNYGYTF. CDR3 nucleotides: TGTGCCAGCAGCCCGGACACTAACTATGGCTACACCTTC.

The CDR3 protein is CASSLELHNYGYTF. The CDR3, as DNA: TGTGCCAGCAGCTTAGAACTGCACAACTATGGCTACACCTTC. The rearrangement links TRBV7-9 to TRBJ1-2, with no clear D. V lost 1 base, J lost 2 bases, and 8 bases lay in between. The CDR3 contains 14 residues. Germline V CDR1 and CDR2: SEHNR, FQNEAQ (reference sequence).

The rearrangement uses TRBV11-2 and TRBJ2-7, with a weak D call TRBD2 (6 bases). The CDR3 covers 14 residues. V was clipped by 9 bases and J by 7 bases, with 22 bases between them. Germline V gene lookup returns CDR1 SGHAT and CDR2 FQNNGV. CDR3 coding DNA: TGTGCCAGGGACGGAGGCCGGGGCCTAGCGGAGCAGTACTTC. Translated: CARDGGRGLAEQYF.

CDR3: CASSFQTGGARNEKLFF. The CDR3 DNA reads as TGTGCCAGCAGTTTTCAAACCGGGGGGGCGAGGAATGAAAAACTGTTTTTT. The J gene is TRBJ1-4, the V gene TRBV28; a weak D match, TRBD1 (6 bases). The CDR3 loop spans 17 amino acids. With 3 bases removed from V and 5 bases from J, the gap between germline ends came to 19 bases. Looked up from germline, CDR1 is MDHEN and CDR2 is SYDVKM.

The chain combines TRBV5-3 with TRBJ1-4, with a weak D call TRBD1 (6 bases). TRBV5-3 is reported as an ORF; its role is uncertain. This CDR3 comprises 14 residues. Trimming pared 10 bases from V and 8 bases from J, leaving 21 bases between. CDR3 DNA: TGTGCCGGGGGGTACGACAGGCCTTACGAAAAACTGTTTTTT. Translating gives CAGGYDRPYEKLFF.

The J gene is TRBJ2-3, the V gene TRBV5-1, with 8 bases identical to TRBD2. The CDR3 has 15 residues. In germline, CDR1 is SGHRS, CDR2 YFSETQ. The V gene end was trimmed by 4 bases and the J gene end by 2 bases; junction bases not matched to a gene: 6. CDR3 protein: CASSPWTSSTDTQYF. CDR3 bases: TGCGCCAGCAGCCCGTGGACTAGCTCCACAGATACGCAGTATTTT.

The rearrangement links TRBV11-2 to TRBJ2-1, with TRBD2 matching 10 bases. Trimming took 8 bases from V and 4 from J; bases not matched to a gene: 5. The germline gives CDR1 SGHAT, CDR2 FQNNGV. There are 14 residues in the CDR3. Here the CDR3 reads CASGQAGGYNEQFF. The CDR3 DNA is TGTGCCAGCGGACAAGCGGGGGGGTACAATGAGCAGTTCTTC. Full variable domain (remainder filled in from reference TRBV11-2 and TRBJ2-1): EAGVAQSPRYKIIEKRQSVAFWCNPISGHATLYWYQQILGQGPKLLIQFQNNGVVDDSQLPKDRFSAERLKGVDSTLKIQPAKLEDSAVYLCASGQAGGYNEQFFGPGTRLTVL.